These 10 T cell receptor beta chains came from one sample sequenced in a study of blood T cell repertoires in COVID-19. Profiled with immunoSEQ multiplex PCR; TCRdb holds only in-frame clones, not every one. The data contain some 150,000 clones, roughly 75% of them singletons. The sequenced material came from PBMCs or T cells enriched from blood (not recorded which). These receptors were taken from a woman between 45 and 65 years old who had recovered from COVID-19.

The CDR3, as DNA: TGTGCCAGCAGCACGGTGGGACTAGCGATACAGACCCAGTACTTC. Translating it yields CASSTVGLAIQTQYF. The chain has TRBV5-6 and TRBJ2-5, with 10 bases identical to TRBD2. V was pared by 4 bases and J by 6 bases, with 9 bases of the junction left unmatched. The germline V gene has CDR1 SGHDT and CDR2 YYEEEE. The CDR3 is 15 amino acids.

The chain links TRBV2 to TRBJ1-1; maybe TRBD1 (6 bases). The germline V gene encodes CDR1 SNHLY and CDR2 FYNNEI. This CDR3 has 12 residues. Deletions cut 7 bases from V and 6 bases from J, with 12 bases between. The CDR3 protein is CASNREAAEAFF. CDR3 DNA: TGTGCCAGCAACAGGGAAGCTGCTGAAGCTTTCTTT.

The chain is built from TRBV7-9 and TRBJ2-5; weak D call: TRBD2 (5 bases). V was pared by 2 bases and J by 6 bases, with 16 bases between. The CDR3 consists of 15 residues. From germline, CDR1 is SEHNR and CDR2 FQNEAQ (reference sequence). CDR3 residues: CASSLSGPRGQTQYF. For the CDR3, the DNA is TGTGCCAGCAGCTTATCAGGTCCGAGAGGGCAGACCCAGTACTTC.

The genes are TRBV18 and TRBJ2-1; D is unresolved. Germline-derived CDR1 and CDR2 are KGHSH and LQKENI. Trimming cost V 6 bases and J 5 bases, with 14 bases left between them. This CDR3 region has 14 residues. CDR3 in amino acids: CASSSAQGDNEQFF. CDR3 sequence (DNA): TGTGCCAGCTCTTCAGCCCAAGGAGACAATGAGCAGTTCTTC. Drawing the rest from reference TRBV18 and TRBJ2-1, the complete variable domain is NAGVMQNPRHLVRRRGQEARLRCSPMKGHSHVYWYRQLPEEGLKFMVYLQKENIIDESGMPKERFSAEFPKEGPSILRIQQVVRGDSAAYFCASSSAQGDNEQFFGPGTRLTVL.

In its sample, this clone is medium-sized. This chain joins TRBV3-1 (or the pseudogene TRBV3-2) and TRBJ2-3; D gene uncertain. This CDR3 region has 13 residues. CDR1 and CDR2 from the germline V gene are LGHDT and YNNKEL (reference sequence). V lost 2 bases to trimming and J lost 2 bases, with 5 bases between them. CDR3 residues: CASSQFLTDTQYF. In DNA, the CDR3 is TGTGCCAGCAGCCAATTCCTCACAGATACGCAGTATTTT.

The CDR3 region is CASSPPWDSPTEAFF. The CDR3 DNA is TGTGCCAGCTCACCACCGTGGGACAGTCCCACTGAAGCTTTCTTT. The V call is TRBV18, the J call TRBJ1-1, with TRBD1 matching over 7 bases. The CDR3 consists of 15 residues. Germline V gene lookup returns CDR1 KGHSH and CDR2 LQKENI. Trimming at V came to 0 bases and at J to 4 bases, leaving 5 bases not matched to a gene.

This rearrangement joins TRBV27 to TRBJ1-3; TRBD1 is a possible D gene (5 bases). The length of the CDR3 is 15 residues. Trimming removed 3 bases from V and 3 bases from J, with 12 bases in between. Germline CDR1 MNHEY, CDR2 SMNVEV (reference sequence). CDR3 nucleotides: TGTGCCAGCAGTTTGGAAGGGGTTAGTGGAAACACCATATATTTT. It codes for CASSLEGVSGNTIYF.

This clone showed up just once. This chain uses TRBV27 with TRBJ1-2, with 7 bases matching TRBD1. V dropped 3 bases and J dropped 2; count of bases not matched to a gene: 0. Germline-derived CDR1 and CDR2 are MNHEY and SMNVEV (reference sequence). The CDR3 is 13 residues long. The CDR3 loop reads CASSLTGNYGYTF. In DNA form, the CDR3 reads TGTGCCAGCAGTTTGACAGGGAACTATGGCTACACCTTC.

This clone was recorded only once. The J gene is TRBJ1-2, the V gene TRBV28, with a tentative D call TRBD1 (6 bases). Trimming shortened V by 6 bases and J by 7 bases, and 15 bases separated the two germline ends. The length of the CDR3 is 13 residues. Germline V gene sequence: CDR1 MDHEN, CDR2 SYDVKM. The DNA of the CDR3 is TGTGCCAGCAGCAAGATAAGCAGGGGTGGCTACACCTTC. This codes for CASSKISRGGYTF.

The V gene is TRBV5-4, the J gene TRBJ1-4; D may be TRBD1 (6 bases). V lost 3 bases and J 3 bases, leaving 9 bases between the germline ends. This CDR3 is 14 amino acids long. Germline V lookup: CDR1 SGHNT, CDR2 YYREEE (reference sequence). Written as DNA, the CDR3 is TGTGCCAGCAGCTCGGCAGGGGCTAATGAAAAACTGTTTTTT. Its protein is CASSSAGANEKLFF.